This TCR beta chain is drawn from a study of blood T cell repertoires in COVID-19. In the study overall: In each case, the material was cDNA or gDNA derived from T cells, B-cell-depleted T cells, or PBMCs.

Some clones are missing from TCRdb's copy, which holds only in-frame ones; the method was immunoSEQ multiplex PCR. The data show 130,000 to 150,000 clones, 80% to 90% seen once. The clonotype comes from a woman aged 55-70 years with COVID-19, enrolled during active disease. Sample: peripheral blood.

The CDR3: CASSLAGDRDGEKLFF. CDR3 bases: TGTGCCAGCAGCTTAGCGGGGGACAGGGACGGCGAAAAACTGTTTTTT. The rearrangement links TRBV7-6 to TRBJ1-4, with 9 positions matching TRBD1. From germline, CDR1 is SGHVS and CDR2 FNYEAQ. CDR3 length: 16 residues. J lost 8 bases, V lost 0 bases, and 7 bases had no gene match. The whole variable domain, remainder taken from reference TRBV7-6 and TRBJ1-4, is GAGVSQSPRYKVTKRGQDVALRCDPISGHVSLYWYRQALGQGPEFLTYFNYEAQQDKSGLPNDRFSAERPEGSISTLTIQRTEQRDSAMYRCASSLAGDRDGEKLFFGSGTQLSVL.